This TCR beta chain appears in the sequencing data of a study of technical replicates of blood from several donors. V shed 3 bases and J 9 bases; nucleotides not matched to a gene: 8. Per germline, CDR1 SQVTM and CDR2 ANQGSEA. The CDR3 covers 13 residues. The table came from immunoSEQ multiplex PCR; TCRdb's copy has only in-frame clones and leaves some out. The sample has approximately 84,000 clones, nearly 98% seen once; the top ten hold approximately 0.14%. The specimen was T cells isolated from PBMCs. This sequence joins TRBV29-1 and TRBJ2-4; TRBD1 aligns across 7 bases. The TCR comes from a human donor in good health. The CDR3 DNA reads TGCAGCGTTGAGCAACGGACAGGTAGCATTCAGTACTTC. It encodes CSVEQRTGSIQYF.